The 19 T cell receptor beta chains listed next were all sequenced from one sample in a study of shared clonotypes between healthy human individuals. Some clones are missing from TCRdb's copy, which holds only in-frame ones; the method was immunoSEQ multiplex PCR. The top ten clones hold roughly 0.15% of a sample with about 2.4 million clones, approximately 92% of them seen once. Sequenced material: naive CD4+ T cells sorted from blood. Subset denoted: CD45RA+ positively selected. These receptors were taken from a man younger than 35 in good health.

The chain joins TRBV10-2 to TRBJ2-1; a weak D match, TRBD2 (6 bases). This CDR3 has 17 amino acids. V dropped 0 bases and J dropped 4 bases, with 16 bases sitting between them. Germline V gives CDR1 WSHSY, CDR2 SAAADI. CDR3 loop: CASSESGLPHLYNEQFF. As DNA, the CDR3 is TGCGCCAGCAGTGAGTCGGGACTCCCTCATCTTTACAATGAGCAGTTCTTC.

The CDR3 DNA reads as TGTGCCTGGACTACCCGGGGACAGATTAACACCGGGGAGCTGTTTTTT. Protein sequence: CAWTTRGQINTGELFF. V is TRBV30 and J is TRBJ2-2, with 7 nucleotides matching TRBD1. CDR1 is GTSNPN, CDR2 SVGIG, per germline (reference sequence). The ends lost 4 bases at V and 2 bases at J; junction bases unmatched: 10. The CDR3 extends over 16 amino acids.

The gene calls are TRBV19 and TRBJ2-1, with TRBD2 matching over 7 bases. Germline V gives CDR1 LNHDA, CDR2 SQIVND (reference sequence). V trimming: 6 bases; J trimming: 1 base; junction bases outside the gene matches: 9. The CDR3 is 16 amino acids. The CDR3 loop reads CASSQASGISYNEQFF. The CDR3 nucleotides are TGTGCCAGTAGCCAAGCTAGCGGTATTTCCTACAATGAGCAGTTCTTC.

The V gene is TRBV27, the J gene TRBJ2-7, with D possibly being TRBD2 (6 bases). Looked up from germline, CDR1 is MNHEY and CDR2 is SMNVEV (reference sequence). This CDR3 has 15 residues. V lost 2 bases, J lost 2 bases, and 13 bases lay in between. For the CDR3, the DNA is TGTGCCAGCAGTTTAAGTCAGGCGGGACCCTACGAGCAGTACTTC. Translating gives CASSLSQAGPYEQYF.

A single count supports this clone. V is TRBV29-1 and J is TRBJ2-5, with 7 positions matching TRBD1. The CDR3 is 13 residues long. Germline V gene lookup returns CDR1 SQVTM and CDR2 ANQGSEA. V dropped 7 bases and J dropped 0; count of bases not matched to a gene: 5. For the CDR3, the DNA is TGCAGCGCCGGGACAGTCAACCAAGAGACCCAGTACTTC. Its translation: CSAGTVNQETQYF.

This chain uses TRBV11-2 with TRBJ1-6; D possibly corresponds to TRBD1 (6 bases). The CDR3 extends over 14 amino acids. The V end was cut by 2 bases, the J end by 5 bases, with 7 bases between. The germline V gene has CDR1 SGHAT and CDR2 FQNNGV. DNA of the CDR3: TGTGCCAGCAGCTTACAGGGGAATAATTCACCCCTCCACTTT. Protein sequence: CASSLQGNNSPLHF.

This chain connects TRBV12-5 to TRBJ2-3; 7 positions agree with TRBD1. This CDR3 is built from 11 residues. CDR1 is LGHNT, CDR2 FRNRAP, per germline. The CDR3 spells CTKGATDTQYF. The CDR3 bases are TGTACTAAGGGGGCCACAGATACGCAGTATTTT.

In DNA, the CDR3 is TGTGCCTGGAGTGTAGCTGCCAACGAGCAGTACTTC. Residues: CAWSVAANEQYF. The rearrangement joins TRBV30 to TRBJ2-5; D not certain. Near its end, the DNA agrees better with TRBJ2-7, so the J call may be wrong. Germline V CDR1 and CDR2: GTSNPN, SVGIG (reference sequence). The CDR3 length is 12 residues.

This chain connects TRBV5-4 to TRBJ2-7; TRBD1 aligns across 8 bases. Germline V gene lookup returns CDR1 SGHNT and CDR2 YYREEE (reference sequence). This CDR3 is 13 amino acids long. The J segment lost 4 bases and the V segment lost 5 bases, leaving 5 bases of the junction unmatched. CDR3 loop: CASSYDRGYEQYF. The CDR3 DNA reads as TGTGCCAGCAGTTACGACAGGGGATACGAGCAGTACTTC.

The chain has TRBV4-1 and TRBJ2-7, with D unresolved. The CDR3 has 15 amino acids. Trimming pared 1 base from V and 5 bases from J, leaving 15 bases between. Germline V gene data show CDR1 as MGHRA and CDR2 as YSYEKL. This CDR3 is CASSQGEKGSHEQYF. Here the CDR3 DNA reads TGCGCCAGCAGCCAAGGAGAGAAGGGATCCCACGAGCAGTACTTC.

The J gene is TRBJ2-2, the V gene TRBV5-6; possible D gene TRBD2, 6 bases. The V end lost 0 bases, the J end lost 5 bases, and 11 bases lay between the germline ends. The CDR3 length is 15 residues. Per germline, CDR1 SGHDT and CDR2 YYEEEE. CDR3 in amino acids: CASSLGQRGTGELFF. CDR3 coding DNA: TGTGCCAGCAGCTTGGGGCAACGGGGGACCGGGGAGCTGTTTTTT.

The rearrangement links TRBV5-1 to TRBJ1-1; tentatively, D is TRBD1 (5 bases). V was cut by 1 base and J by 3 bases, with 7 bases left in between. The CDR3 runs to 13 residues. CDR1 and CDR2 from the germline V gene are SGHRS and YFSETQ. Written as DNA, the CDR3 is TGCGCCAGCAGCTTGAGGACATACACTGAAGCTTTCTTT. Its protein is CASSLRTYTEAFF.

This sequence joins TRBV6-5 and TRBJ1-5; D is unresolved. V shed 8 bases and J shed 3 bases, with 17 bases lying between them. Per the germline V gene, CDR1 is MNHEY and CDR2 is SVGAGI. The CDR3 length is 15 residues. CDR3 coding DNA: TGTGCCAGCCGTAGGGAGACAATTACCAATCAGCCCCAGCATTTT. Protein: CASRRETITNQPQHF.

This clone has only a few counts. V gene TRBV28 combines with J gene TRBJ1-1; perhaps TRBD1 as D (5 bases). The germline CDR1 and CDR2 sequences are MDHEN and SYDVKM. V lost 5 bases to trimming and J lost 10 bases, with 17 bases between them. The CDR3 runs 13 residues. CDR3 DNA sequence: TGTGCCAGCAGTCCGGGGCTTCCGCCCGGAGCTTTCTTT. It encodes CASSPGLPPGAFF.

J is TRBJ2-1 and V is TRBV5-1; 8 bases are shared with TRBD1. This CDR3 has 15 amino acids. The V and J ends lost 4 bases and 1 base, in that order; junction bases with no gene match: 4. Germline-derived CDR1 and CDR2 are SGHRS and YFSETQ. CDR3 nucleotide sequence: TGCGCCAGCAGCAAGGGACAGGCTTCCTACAATGAGCAGTTCTTC. Its protein is CASSKGQASYNEQFF.

DNA of the CDR3: TGTGCCTGGGGCAGGTCTTCAGAGACCCAGTACTTC. It is translated as CAWGRSSETQYF. The chain links TRBV30 to TRBJ2-5; D unresolved. V lost 5 bases and J lost 4, with 11 bases in between. This CDR3 has 12 residues. Germline-derived CDR1 and CDR2 are GTSNPN and SVGIG (reference sequence). Full variable domain (outside the CDR3, taken from reference TRBV30 and TRBJ2-5): SQTIHQWPATLVQPVGSPLSLECTVEGTSNPNLYWYRQAAGRGLQLLFYSVGIGQISSEVPQNLSASRPQDRQFILSSKKLLLSDSGFYLCAWGRSSETQYFGPGTRLLVL.

The chain links TRBV6-5 to TRBJ1-6; 8 bases are shared with TRBD1. In germline, CDR1 is MNHEY, CDR2 SVGAGI. The CDR3 covers 14 residues. J gave up 4 bases and V 6 bases, and 2 bases lay outside the gene matches. CDR3 bases: TGTGCCAGCAGGGACAGGGTTTATAATTCACCCCTCCACTTT. Its translation is CASRDRVYNSPLHF.

The chain has TRBV9 and TRBJ1-4; 12 nucleotides align to TRBD1. In germline, CDR1 is SGDLS, CDR2 YYNGEE. After removal of 3 bases from V and 7 bases from J, the junction contained 10 bases not matched to a gene. This CDR3 spans 17 amino acids. The CDR3, as DNA: TGTGCCAGCAGCGAAACCGGGACAGGGGGCGGTGGTGAAAAACTGTTTTTT. Its translation is CASSETGTGGGGEKLFF.

A word on this clone: The sample carries other DNA sequences with the same CDR3. The J gene is TRBJ2-7, the V gene TRBV5-4, with D unresolved. Per the germline V gene, CDR1 is SGHNT and CDR2 is YYREEE (reference sequence). Trimming stripped 0 bases from V and 0 bases from J, with 4 bases between. The CDR3 extends over 13 amino acids. The DNA of the CDR3 is TGTGCCAGCAGCTTGGGCGCCTCCTACGAGCAGTACTTC. This encodes CASSLGASYEQYF.